This entry lists 30 T cell receptor beta chains sequenced from one sample in a study of T cells expressing NK-cell markers. TCRdb reprocessed the 5' RACE reads and reports one entry per CDR3 protein, with no DNA. The sample shows 400,000 to 450,000 distinct CDR3 sequences, and approximately 7% sits with its ten largest clones. Sequencing was done on a sample of blood T cells: a sorted CD56 or NKG2C T cell subset, CD4+ or CD8+ T cells, or bulk PBMC T cells (not recorded which). All receptors come from a woman aged 18 to 75 in good health.

The CDR3 spells CASGPSGRAVNIQYF. This chain joins TRBV12-3 or TRBV12-4 and TRBJ2-4; TCRdb's D call of TRBD2 is untestable without DNA. The CDR3 has 15 amino acids.

The chain uses TRBV29-1 and TRBJ1-3; without DNA, the TCRdb call of TRBD1 cannot be checked. The CDR3 is made up of 13 amino acids. CDR1 SQVTM and CDR2 ANQGSEA come from the germline V gene. The CDR3 loop reads CSVDPGTGNTIYF.

The chain employs TRBV5-1 and TRBJ2-1; the TRBD1 assignment by TCRdb is unverifiable without DNA. Germline CDR1 and CDR2: SGHRS and YFSETQ. The CDR3 is 16 residues long. This CDR3 is CASTSAIRVTYNEQFF. Variable domain in full (rest from reference TRBV5-1 and TRBJ2-1): KAGVTQTPRYLIKTRGQQVTLSCSPISGHRSVSWYQQTPGQGLQFLFEYFSETQRNKGNFPGRFSGRQFSNSRSEMNVSTLELGDSALYLCASTSAIRVTYNEQFFGPGTRLTVL.

V and J are TRBV18 and TRBJ2-3. This CDR3 is built from 13 residues. CDR1 and CDR2 from the germline V gene are KGHSH and LQKENI. CDR3 protein: CASSPSEEDTQYF.

This chain links TRBV9 with TRBJ2-1; TCRdb names TRBD2, which stays unverified in the absence of DNA. CDR1 is SGDLS and CDR2 is YYNGEE in the germline V gene. The CDR3 spans 17 residues. CDR3 region: CASSVDLEGLSYNEQFF.

The chain carries TRBV6-1 and TRBJ2-3; lacking DNA, the TRBD1 call made by TCRdb goes unchecked. Germline-derived CDR1 and CDR2 are MNHNS and SASEGT. CDR3 length: 16 amino acids. The CDR3 region is CATGRGGPKATDTQYF.

The chain couples TRBV6-5 to TRBJ1-1; TCRdb's D gene call, TRBD1, goes unchecked for lack of DNA. The V gene's germline CDR1 is MNHEY and CDR2 SVGAGI. The CDR3 covers 11 residues. The chain's CDR3 is CASSLGGAAFF.

This sequence joins TRBV7-8 and TRBJ1-1. CDR1 SGHVS and CDR2 FQNEAQ come from the germline V gene. This CDR3 contains 11 residues. CDR3 loop: CASSLAIEAFF.

The genes are TRBV9 and TRBJ2-1. Germline V gives CDR1 SGDLS, CDR2 YYNGEE. This CDR3 is 16 amino acids long. CDR3 sequence: CASSVGGGGSYNEQFF.

The chain couples TRBV5-1 to TRBJ2-3. Looked up from germline, CDR1 is SGHRS and CDR2 is YFSETQ. CDR3 length: 14 amino acids. The CDR3 here is CASSFGLEADTQYF.

The rearrangement joins TRBV29-1 to TRBJ2-7. The CDR3 spans 11 residues. Germline V lookup: CDR1 SQVTM, CDR2 ANQGSEA. CDR3 residues: CSVVGNYEQYF.

The V and J genes are TRBV11-3 and TRBJ2-3; TCRdb gives TRBD1 as the D gene, but with no DNA this cannot be confirmed. From germline, CDR1 is SGHNT and CDR2 YENEEA. This CDR3 is built from 17 residues. The CDR3 sequence is CASSLIYGQGKSDTQYF.

The V gene is TRBV9, the J gene TRBJ2-3; TCRdb reports TRBD1, a call that lacks DNA to check it against. Germline V CDR1 and CDR2: SGDLS, YYNGEE. This CDR3 region has 16 residues. Here the CDR3 reads CASSVPTGKFTDTQYF.

The chain recombines TRBV24-1 with TRBJ2-1; TCRdb names TRBD1, which stays unverified in the absence of DNA. CDR1 and CDR2 (germline): KGHDR, SFDVKD. This CDR3 is 11 amino acids long. CDR3 sequence: CATRQGNEQFF.

The chain has TRBV19 and TRBJ2-7; TCRdb returns TRBD1, unconfirmable since there is no DNA. The length of the CDR3 is 15 residues. The germline V gene encodes CDR1 LNHDA and CDR2 SQIVND (reference sequence). The CDR3 loop is CASSPRTGGSYEQYF. The entire variable domain, with the rest obtained from reference TRBV19 and TRBJ2-7, is as follows: DGGITQSPKYLFRKEGQNVTLSCEQNLNHDAMYWYRQDPGQGLRLIYYSQIVNDFQKGDIAEGYSVSREKKESFPLTVTSAQKNPTAFYLCASSPRTGGSYEQYFGPGTRLTVT.

This chain joins TRBV6-2 or TRBV6-3 and TRBJ1-1; without DNA, the TCRdb call of TRBD1 cannot be checked. This CDR3 has 12 amino acids. Germline V gene data show CDR1 as MNHEY and CDR2 as SVGEGT. The chain's CDR3 is CASSRQGRGAFF.

V and J are TRBV29-1 and TRBJ2-7; the TCRdb call, TRBD2, lacks DNA for checking. This CDR3 comprises 13 residues. Germline values: CDR1 SQVTM, CDR2 ANQGSEA. CDR3 protein: CSVAAGLNYEQYF.

The V and J genes are TRBV5-1 and TRBJ2-7; TCRdb selects TRBD2, and the lack of DNA leaves this call unchecked. This CDR3 is 15 amino acids long. Per the germline V gene, CDR1 is SGHRS and CDR2 is YFSETQ. CDR3 protein: CASSLTASGPYEQYF. Supplemented by reference TRBV5-1 and TRBJ2-7, the full variable domain reads KAGVTQTPRYLIKTRGQQVTLSCSPISGHRSVSWYQQTPGQGLQFLFEYFSETQRNKGNFPGRFSGRQFSNSRSEMNVSTLELGDSALYLCASSLTASGPYEQYFGPGTRLTVT.

The V gene is TRBV4-2, the J gene TRBJ2-7; TCRdb calls TRBD2, which cannot be checked without DNA. Germline assignment: CDR1 LGHNA and CDR2 YNFKEQ. The CDR3 is 20 amino acids. The CDR3 sequence: CASSQGIRLAGPDGSYEQYF.

This rearrangement joins TRBV5-1 to TRBJ1-4. The CDR3 is made up of 14 amino acids. Germline values: CDR1 SGHRS, CDR2 YFSETQ. CDR3: CASSLEGRSEKLFF.

V and J are TRBV30 and TRBJ1-1; TCRdb lists TRBD1, though no DNA is available to test this call. Germline CDR1 is GTSNPN and CDR2 is SVGIG (reference sequence). The CDR3 is 14 residues long. CDR3 protein: CAWSKSGTGDEAFF. The complete variable domain, with remaining parts taken from reference TRBV30 and TRBJ1-1, reads SQTIHQWPATLVQPVGSPLSLECTVEGTSNPNLYWYRQAAGRGLQLLFYSVGIGQISSEVPQNLSASRPQDRQFILSSKKLLLSDSGFYLCAWSKSGTGDEAFFGQGTRLTVV.

CDR3 residues: CASSLVGDRGELFF. The chain couples TRBV7-8 to TRBJ2-2. The CDR3 has 14 residues. Germline-derived CDR1 and CDR2 are SGHVS and FQNEAQ.

This chain joins TRBV20-1 and TRBJ2-1; checking the TCRdb D call of TRBD1 is not possible without DNA. Germline assignment: CDR1 DFQATT and CDR2 SNEGSKA (reference sequence). This CDR3 is built from 12 residues. The CDR3 loop is CSARGPTLEQFF.

This chain links TRBV29-1 with TRBJ2-4. The CDR3 sequence is 12 residues long. CDR1 and CDR2 (germline): SQVTM, ANQGSEA. The chain's CDR3 is CSVERGDNIQYF.

This chain connects TRBV18 to TRBJ1-1; absent DNA, TCRdb's TRBD1 call cannot be checked. CDR1 and CDR2 (germline): KGHSH, LQKENI. The CDR3 loop spans 16 amino acids. This chain's CDR3 is CASSPTKGQANTEAFF.

The chain joins TRBV19 to TRBJ1-1. The CDR3 loop spans 11 amino acids. The germline V gene has CDR1 LNHDA and CDR2 SQIVND (reference sequence). The CDR3 here is CASSIGLEAFF. The full variable domain, its missing parts supplied by reference TRBV19 and TRBJ1-1, is DGGITQSPKYLFRKEGQNVTLSCEQNLNHDAMYWYRQDPGQGLRLIYYSQIVNDFQKGDIAEGYSVSREKKESFPLTVTSAQKNPTAFYLCASSIGLEAFFGQGTRLTVV.

The rearrangement uses TRBV12-3 or TRBV12-4 and TRBJ1-2; TCRdb's D call of TRBD1 is untestable without DNA. The CDR3 runs 13 residues. CDR3 sequence: CASKTDPNYGYTF.

V is TRBV4-3 and J is TRBJ2-7. CDR3 size: 14 residues. Germline CDR1 is LGHNA and CDR2 is YSLEER. The CDR3 sequence is CASSPTFGAYEQYF.

The chain recombines TRBV7-2 with TRBJ1-2; TCRdb's assignment of TRBD1 cannot be checked, as there is no DNA. Germline CDR1 SGHTA, CDR2 FQGNSA. This CDR3 is 16 amino acids long. This CDR3 is CASSSSPGQVNYGYTF.

The V gene is TRBV3-1, the J gene TRBJ2-1; TCRdb gives TRBD1 as the D gene, but with no DNA this cannot be confirmed. Germline CDR1 LGHDT, CDR2 YNNKEL (reference sequence). There are 15 residues in the CDR3. The CDR3 loop is CASSPRDRVGNEQFF.